This is a list of T cell receptor beta chains from one sample in a study of blood T cell repertoires in COVID-19. The method was immunoSEQ multiplex PCR; TCRdb's version includes in-frame clones alone and lacks a portion of them. The table records some 110,000 clones, around nine tenths of them present only once. Sequencing was carried out using peripheral blood. The source is a man in his forties with acute or convalescent COVID-19. Both conserved end residues are part of each CDR3. The D gene is left open where the match is weak. Some rows have no size entry. The others give once, few or many, or a class for an expanded clone.

d_call j_call clone_size v_call cdr3_nt cdr3_aa
TRBD2 TRBJ2-5 NA TRBV3-1/TRBV3-2 TGTGCCAGCAGCCCACGAGATCTCGCGGGGGGGCGGGAGACCCAGTACTTC CASSPRDLAGGRETQYF
TRBD2 TRBJ2-5 NA TRBV11-3 TGTGCCAGCAGCCCGGGGACTAGCGGGGATGTGGAGACCCAGTACTTC CASSPGTSGDVETQYF
TRBD1 TRBJ1-2 NA TRBV5-1 TGCGCCAGCAGCTCAGGGGGCCAGAGCTATGGCTACACCTTC CASSSGGQSYGYTF
NA TRBJ1-5 once TRBV27 TGTGCCAGCAGTCCCAGACAATTCAATCAGCCCCAGCATTTT CASSPRQFNQPQHF
NA TRBJ1-3 NA TRBV12-3/TRBV12-4 TGTGCGGGCACCTTTGGCGCCGGAAACACCATATATTTT CAGTFGAGNTIYF
TRBD1 TRBJ1-1 NA TRBV5-1 TGCGCCAGCAGCTTCCTTCAGGGGGCTAACACTGAAGCTTTCTTT CASSFLQGANTEAFF
NA TRBJ2-3 once TRBV20-1 TGCAGTGCCTACTACACAGATACGCAGTATTTT CSAYYTDTQYF
TRBD1 TRBJ1-5 NA TRBV5-6 TGTGCCAGCAGCTTTAACAGGGGCTATAGCAATCAGCCCCAGCATTTT CASSFNRGYSNQPQHF
NA TRBJ1-1 NA TRBV2 TGTGCCAGTAAAGGGACATCGAACACTGAAGCTTTCTTT CASKGTSNTEAFF
TRBD1 TRBJ1-2 once TRBV9 TGTGCCAGCAGCTTCCGGGACAGCGTCAACTATGGCTACACCTTC CASSFRDSVNYGYTF
TRBD1 TRBJ1-6 NA TRBV12-5 TGTGCTAGTGGTCCTGGGACAGGAGCGAATTCACCCCTCCACTTT CASGPGTGANSPLHF
NA TRBJ1-1 NA TRBV7-9 TGTGCCACCCGAGGGATCTCGACGCCTGAAGCTTTCTTT CATRGISTPEAFF
TRBD2 TRBJ2-1 NA TRBV3-1/TRBV3-2 TGTGCCAGCAGCCACCAAAGCGGGAGCTCCTACAATGAGCAGTTCTTC CASSHQSGSSYNEQFF
NA TRBJ1-1 NA TRBV11-2 TGTGCCAGCAGACCTCAGGTTTCTGGGTCTGAAGCTTTCTTT CASRPQVSGSEAFF
NA TRBJ1-4 NA TRBV19 TGTGCCAGCAAAGACCTTCGGGGTACAACTAATGAAAAACTGTTTTTT CASKDLRGTTNEKLFF
NA TRBJ1-2 once TRBV29-1 TGCAGCGTTGAAGATCGGGGGGTCTACACCTTC CSVEDRGVYTF
TRBD2 TRBJ2-1 NA TRBV7-3 TGTGCCAGCAGCTTAATTAAGAGGGCTAGCGGGGTTGAGCAGTTCTTC CASSLIKRASGVEQFF
NA TRBJ2-7 NA TRBV6-1 TGTGCCAGCAGTGACATCTACGAGCAGTACTTC CASSDIYEQYF
TRBD2 TRBJ2-5 NA TRBV7-2 TGTGCCAGCAGCTTAGGGGGGACTAACCAAGAGACCCAGTACTTC CASSLGGTNQETQYF